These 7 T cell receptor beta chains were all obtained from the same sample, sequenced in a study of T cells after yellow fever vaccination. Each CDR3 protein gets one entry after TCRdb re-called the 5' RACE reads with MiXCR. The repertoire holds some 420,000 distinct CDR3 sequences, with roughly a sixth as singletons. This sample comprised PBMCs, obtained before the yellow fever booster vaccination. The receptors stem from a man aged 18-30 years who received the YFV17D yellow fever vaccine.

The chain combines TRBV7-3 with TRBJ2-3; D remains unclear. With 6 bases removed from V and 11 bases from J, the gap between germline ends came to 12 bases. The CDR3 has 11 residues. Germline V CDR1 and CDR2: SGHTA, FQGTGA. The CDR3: CASSSGLGQYF. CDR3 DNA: TGTGCCAGCAGTTCCGGGCTGGGGCAGTATTTT.

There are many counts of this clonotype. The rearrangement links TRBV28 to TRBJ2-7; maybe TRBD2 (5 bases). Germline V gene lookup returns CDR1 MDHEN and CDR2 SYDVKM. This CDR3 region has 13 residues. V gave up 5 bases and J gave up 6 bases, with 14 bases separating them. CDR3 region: CASSRTPPGEQYV. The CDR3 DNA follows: TGTGCCAGCAGTAGGACTCCGCCTGGCGAGCAGTACGTC.

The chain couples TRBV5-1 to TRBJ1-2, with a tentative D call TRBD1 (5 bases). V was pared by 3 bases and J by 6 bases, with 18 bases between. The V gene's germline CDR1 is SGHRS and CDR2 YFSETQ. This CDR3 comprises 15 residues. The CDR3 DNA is TGCGCCAGCAGCTCGGGGTCGGCCAGGGAGGATGGCTACACCTTC. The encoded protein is CASSSGSAREDGYTF.

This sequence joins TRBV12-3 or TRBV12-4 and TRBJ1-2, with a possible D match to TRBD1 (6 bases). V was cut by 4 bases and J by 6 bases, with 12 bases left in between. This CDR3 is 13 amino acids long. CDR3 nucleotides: TGTGCCAGCAGTTACAGGGAAATGGATGGCTACACCTTC. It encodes CASSYREMDGYTF.

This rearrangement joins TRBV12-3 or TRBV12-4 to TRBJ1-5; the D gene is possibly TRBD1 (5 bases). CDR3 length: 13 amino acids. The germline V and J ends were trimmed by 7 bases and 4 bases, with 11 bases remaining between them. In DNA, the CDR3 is TGTGCCAGCACCCAGTGGGGGAATCAGCCCCAGCATTTT. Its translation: CASTQWGNQPQHF.

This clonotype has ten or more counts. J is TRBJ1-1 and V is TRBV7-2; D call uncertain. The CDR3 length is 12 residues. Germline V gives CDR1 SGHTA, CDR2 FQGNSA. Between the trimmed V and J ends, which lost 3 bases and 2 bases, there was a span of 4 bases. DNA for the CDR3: TGTGCCAGCAGCTTTGACAACACTGAAGCTTTCTTT. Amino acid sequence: CASSFDNTEAFF.

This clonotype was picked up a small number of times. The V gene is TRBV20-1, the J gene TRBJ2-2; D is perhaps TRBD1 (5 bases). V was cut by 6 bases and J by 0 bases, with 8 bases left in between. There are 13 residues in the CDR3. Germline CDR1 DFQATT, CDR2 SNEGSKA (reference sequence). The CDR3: CSALGPNTGELFF. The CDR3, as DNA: TGCAGTGCCCTGGGGCCGAACACCGGGGAGCTGTTTTTT.